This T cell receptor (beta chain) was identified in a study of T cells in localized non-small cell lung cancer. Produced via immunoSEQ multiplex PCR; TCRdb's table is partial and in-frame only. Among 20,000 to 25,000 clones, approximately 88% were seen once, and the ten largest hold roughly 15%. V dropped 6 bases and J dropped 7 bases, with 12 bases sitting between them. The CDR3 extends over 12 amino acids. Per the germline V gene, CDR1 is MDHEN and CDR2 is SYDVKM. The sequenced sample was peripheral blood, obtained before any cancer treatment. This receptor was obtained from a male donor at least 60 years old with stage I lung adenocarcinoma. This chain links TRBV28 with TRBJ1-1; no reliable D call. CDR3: CASSPAGGEAFF. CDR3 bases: TGTGCCAGCAGCCCCGCCGGAGGTGAAGCTTTCTTT.